This T cell receptor (beta chain) was sequenced in a study of beta chain features in type 1 diabetes. Averaging approximately 110 mL, one heparinised blood draw came from each individual donor. CD4+ naive, central memory, regulatory and stem cell-like memory cells were sorted via CD45RO/CCR7/CD25/CD127/CD95/CD27. As every portion of the isolated RNA was reverse transcribed, the sequencing read expressed TCRB transcripts. Libraries were prepared by immunoSEQ multiplex PCR; TCRdb keeps only in-frame clonotypes and omits some of them. The sample consists of roughly 140,000 clones, around 10% of them appearing once. The source material was central memory CD4+ T cells from blood. The receptor's source is a man between 18 and 29 years old in good health.

The CDR3 DNA follows: TGTGCCAGCACCTCGGACAGCTCCTACGAGCAGTACTTC. It encodes CASTSDSSYEQYF. The V and J genes are TRBV25-1 and TRBJ2-7; possibly TRBD1 for D (6 bases). From germline, CDR1 is MGHDK and CDR2 SYGVNS. The ends were cut back, 7 bases at V and 0 bases at J, with 10 bases in the middle. The CDR3 extends over 13 amino acids.